This T cell receptor beta chain is from a study of blood T cell repertoires in COVID-19. As for the study in general: Donors in the United States, Italy and Spain gave samples during acute or convalescent COVID-19. In each case, the material was cDNA or gDNA derived from T cells, B-cell-depleted T cells, or PBMCs.

The ends were cut back, 2 bases at V and 8 bases at J, with 9 bases in the middle. In germline, CDR1 is MNHEY, CDR2 SMNVEV (reference sequence). The CDR3 is 12 amino acids. As processed by the authors: The assay estimated nucleated cells by amplifying reference gene primers. Profiled with immunoSEQ multiplex PCR; TCRdb holds only in-frame clones, not every one. Clone size and the V and J calls come from that table; the DNA yielded D and trimming. The repertoire holds some 250,000 clones, about nine tenths seen once, with around 5.9% in the top ten. Sequenced material: peripheral blood. The genes are TRBV27 and TRBJ1-2, with TRBD1 as a possible D gene (6 bases). The receptor's source is a man in his 60s with acute or convalescent COVID-19. As DNA, the CDR3 is TGTGCCAGCAGTTTAAGGGGGAGCGGCTACACCTTC. Its protein product is CASSLRGSGYTF.